The table lists the clone carrying this TCR beta chain with many counts. Its antigen is not known. These data belong to a study of Graves' ophthalmopathy and Graves' hyperthyroidism. The study, taken as a whole, reports: Ophthalmopathy progression predictions by the model showed nearly 75% specificity and about 68% sensitivity. Blood samples also showed most expanded thyroid clonotypes exceeding 0.001 frequency. A classifier, a 13-signature model, separated ophthalmopathy from stable hyperthyroidism with 87.88% sensitivity and approximately 81% specificity.

Serum thyroxine and TRAb, along with clinical symptoms, thyroid ultrasound and orbital computed tomography, were what diagnosis relied on. Germline CDR1 and CDR2: SGHRS and YFSETQ. This CDR3 spans 16 amino acids. Trimming pared 2 bases from V and 0 bases from J, leaving 12 bases between. The authors amplified TCR beta CDR3 regions, and they did so from RNA transcripts for repertoire sequencing. An initial RT-PCR round employing HTBI primers preceded a second-round multiplex PCR. TCRdb fed the multiplex PCR reads into MiXCR, producing one record per CDR3 protein. The sample has about 370,000 distinct CDR3 sequences, roughly 18% seen once.

The specimen was peripheral blood. The sequence was collected from a woman aged 18-29 years with Graves' ophthalmopathy. This sequence joins TRBV5-1 and TRBJ1-3; unclear D gene. Written as DNA, the CDR3 is TGCGCCAGCAGCTTCGAAACAGCCTCCTCTGGAAACACCATATATTTT. It yields the protein CASSFETASSGNTIYF.